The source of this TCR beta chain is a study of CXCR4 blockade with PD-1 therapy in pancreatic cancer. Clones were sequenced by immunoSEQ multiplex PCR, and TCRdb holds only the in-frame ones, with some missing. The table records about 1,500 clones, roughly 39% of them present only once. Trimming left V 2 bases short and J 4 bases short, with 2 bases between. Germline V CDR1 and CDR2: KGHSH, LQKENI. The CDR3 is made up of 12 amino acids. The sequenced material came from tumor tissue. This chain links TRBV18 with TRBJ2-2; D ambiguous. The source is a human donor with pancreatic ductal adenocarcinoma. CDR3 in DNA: TGTGCCAGCTCACCAGGCACCGGGGAGCTGTTTTTT. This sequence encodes CASSPGTGELFF.